The sequence of this T cell receptor (beta chain) was determined in a study of neurological immune-mediated disorders. This clonotype has just a few counts. TCRdb re-called the 5' RACE reads through MiXCR, storing one row per CDR3 protein. The sample shows 70,000 to 95,000 distinct CDR3 sequences, 13% to 15% of them seen only once. Germline V gene sequence: CDR1 SGDLS, CDR2 YYNGEE. The V end lost 0 bases, the J end lost 4 bases, and 9 bases lay between the germline ends. The CDR3 is made up of 14 amino acids. The source is a woman in her 50s in good health. Sequenced: PBMCs. The rearrangement links TRBV9 to TRBJ2-3; D remains ambiguous. DNA of the CDR3: TGTGCCAGCAGCGTAGCTTCTTTTCCAGATACGCAGTATTTT. Translating it yields CASSVASFPDTQYF.